This T cell receptor beta chain was recorded in a study of cytomegalovirus exposure and HLA in healthy donors. About the study: Early on, a data release was issued that held 80 million or so unique TCRs from HLA-typed donors.

As to this clone: Its specificity is unknown.

13 Jbeta primers and 60 Vbeta primers were used for the PCR. Sequencing used immunoSEQ multiplex PCR; TCRdb keeps in-frame clones, though not all of them. The table has around 140,000 clones, 70% to 85% seen once. Findings of the study overall: The authors enumerated roughly 160 TCR beta chains as linked to cytomegalovirus. The authors later found HLA-associated TCR beta chains more clonally expanded than equally common others.

CDR1 KGHSH and CDR2 LQKENI come from the germline V gene. CDR3 length: 15 residues. The V end was cut by 2 bases, the J end by 2 bases, with 9 bases between. The sequence came from a man aged 30 to 45 in good health and CMV-seropositive. Input material: PBMCs. V and J are TRBV18 and TRBJ1-4, with a possible D match to TRBD1 (6 bases). DNA of the CDR3: TGTGCCAGCTCACCAGGAACAGGGACTAATGAAAAACTGTTTTTT. This encodes CASSPGTGTNEKLFF.